Listed below are T cell receptor beta chains from one sample, sequenced in a study of T cells after yellow fever vaccination. Using its own MiXCR run on the 5' RACE reads, TCRdb lists one record per CDR3 protein. The sample comprises 250,000 to 400,000 distinct CDR3 sequences, roughly 4% of which are singletons, and under 30% rests with the top ten. Specimen: PBMCs, collected 5 days after the yellow fever booster vaccination. The receptor set was obtained from a man aged 18 to 29 who received the YFV17D yellow fever vaccine. The CDR3 runs from the conserved cysteine through the conserved F or W. Fields, in order: clone size, CDR3 length, D gene, J gene, V gene, CDR3 protein, CDR3 DNA. D genes are given only for firm matches. Expanded clones get a size class; other rows say once, few or many, or leave the size out.

.,14,.,TRBJ1-5,TRBV5-6,CASSSSDSNQPQHF,TGTGCCAGCAGCTCATCAGATAGCAATCAGCCCCAGCATTTT
few,16,.,TRBJ2-7,TRBV11-2,CASSHPIGRPSYEQYF,TGTGCCAGCAGCCACCCCATTGGCAGACCCTCCTACGAGCAGTACTTC
many,12,.,TRBJ1-4,TRBV28,CASRGLNEKLFF,TGTGCCAGCCGGGGCCTTAATGAAAAACTGTTTTTT
many,11,.,TRBJ1-4,TRBV29-1,CSGHVGEKLFF,TGCAGCGGCCACGTCGGAGAAAAACTGTTTTTT
few,16,.,TRBJ1-1,TRBV4-1,CASSQNQRAENTEAFF,TGCGCCAGCAGCCAAAATCAGCGGGCGGAGAACACTGAAGCTTTCTTT
.,15,.,TRBJ1-4,TRBV19,CASSMDGAVPEKLFF,TGTGCCAGTAGTATGGATGGGGCAGTCCCGGAAAAACTGTTTTTT
few,15,TRBD2,TRBJ2-7,TRBV3-1,CASSPSGGDQYEQYF,TGTGCCAGCAGTCCTAGCGGGGGGGATCAGTACGAGCAGTACTTC
.,15,TRBD2,TRBJ2-2,TRBV6-6,CASSIAGGRTGELFF,TGTGCCAGCAGCATAGCGGGGGGGCGCACCGGGGAGCTGTTTTTT
.,14,.,TRBJ1-2,TRBV20-1,CSAPWTLYNYGYTF,TGCAGTGCTCCTTGGACACTCTATAACTATGGCTACACCTTC
many,10,.,TRBJ1-1,TRBV7-2,CASSSDGAFF,TGTGCCAGCAGCTCCGACGGAGCTTTCTTT
.,15,.,TRBJ1-5,TRBV5-1,CASRATSYSNQPQHF,TGCGCCAGCAGAGCGACATCGTATAGCAATCAGCCCCAGCATTTT
.,16,TRBD2,TRBJ2-5,TRBV5-1,CASHGLAGALQETQYF,TGCGCCAGCCATGGACTAGCGGGGGCCCTACAAGAGACCCAGTACTTC
few,15,TRBD1,TRBJ2-7,TRBV4-2,CASSQVGQGGLEQYF,TGTGCCAGCAGCCAAGTAGGACAGGGTGGCCTCGAGCAGTACTTC
many,16,.,TRBJ1-5,TRBV12-3/TRBV12-4,CASTPEGGVRNQPQHF,TGTGCCAGCACCCCTGAGGGTGGTGTCCGCAATCAGCCCCAGCATTTT
few,13,.,TRBJ2-7,TRBV12-3/TRBV12-4,CASSIQGRYGQYF,TGTGCCAGCAGTATTCAGGGACGGTACGGGCAGTACTTC
few,19,TRBD1,TRBJ2-1,TRBV20-1,CSARPLSRDRISSYNEQFF,TGCAGTGCTAGACCCCTGTCCCGGGACAGGATAAGCTCCTACAATGAGCAGTTCTTC
few,14,TRBD1,TRBJ1-2,TRBV20-1,CSAGGQGLNYGYTF,TGCAGTGCTGGGGGACAGGGGCTAAACTATGGCTACACCTTC
few,14,.,TRBJ1-6,TRBV28,CASSLSGWNSPLHF,TGTGCCAGCAGTTTATCAGGGTGGAATTCACCCCTCCACTTT
.,20,.,TRBJ2-3,TRBV27,CASSFTPRDFGIFSTDTQYF,TGTGCCAGCAGTTTTACCCCCCGCGACTTTGGCATTTTTTCCACAGATACGCAGTATTTT
few,16,.,TRBJ2-2,TRBV6-5,CASSYSRFANTGELFF,TGTGCCAGCAGTTACTCACGGTTCGCGAACACCGGGGAGCTGTTTTTT
.,14,.,TRBJ2-3,TRBV5-4,CASSLIESTDTQYF,TGTGCCAGCAGCCTTATTGAGAGCACAGATACGCAGTATTTT
many,15,.,TRBJ2-1,TRBV5-1,CASSWHSGGGYEQFF,TGCGCCAGCAGCTGGCATAGTGGAGGGGGCTATGAGCAGTTCTTC
many,15,TRBD1,TRBJ1-1,TRBV5-1,CASGHGQGKNTEAFF,TGCGCCAGCGGCCACGGACAGGGGAAGAACACTGAAGCTTTCTTT
few,12,.,TRBJ1-1,TRBV5-1,CASGQENTEAFF,TGCGCCAGCGGTCAGGAGAACACTGAAGCTTTCTTT
.,15,TRBD1,TRBJ1-2,TRBV6-5,CATEGGYRGHHGYTF,TGTGCCACAGAAGGGGGGTACAGGGGGCACCATGGCTACACCTTC
.,17,TRBD1,TRBJ2-6,TRBV28,CASRSGQGFSGANVLTF,TGTGCCAGCAGGTCCGGACAGGGATTCTCTGGGGCCAACGTCCTGACTTTC
.,16,TRBD1,TRBJ1-6,TRBV2,CASSEAGYRGNSPLHF,TGTGCCAGCAGTGAAGCAGGATACAGGGGAAATTCACCCCTCCACTTT
many,12,.,TRBJ2-5,TRBV7-2,CASSNRLETQYF,TGTGCCAGCAGCAACAGACTAGAGACCCAGTACTTC
many,14,.,TRBJ1-1,TRBV29-1,CSVEAGAGNTEAFF,TGCAGCGTTGAAGCGGGTGCCGGGAACACTGAAGCTTTCTTT
.,15,TRBD1,TRBJ1-4,TRBV4-3,CASSHRGQSNEKLFF,TGCGCCAGCAGCCACCGGGGACAGAGTAATGAAAAACTGTTTTTT
.,13,.,TRBJ1-2,TRBV7-8,CASSLDRTAGYTF,TGTGCCAGCAGCTTAGACAGAACCGCGGGCTACACCTTC
.,13,.,TRBJ2-1,TRBV11-1,CASSLSSSAEQFF,TGTGCCAGCAGCTTGAGTAGTTCGGCTGAGCAGTTCTTC
many,15,.,TRBJ1-1,TRBV5-4,CASSFEIGGQGEAFF,TGTGCCAGCAGCTTTGAGATCGGGGGGCAGGGTGAAGCTTTCTTT
few,11,.,TRBJ2-3,TRBV13,CASSVLDTQYF,TGTGCCAGCAGCGTACTAGATACGCAGTATTTT
few,15,TRBD2,TRBJ2-1,TRBV6-5,CASSYAGGSYNEQFF,TGTGCCAGCAGTTACGCGGGGGGGTCCTACAATGAGCAGTTCTTC
.,15,TRBD1,TRBJ1-2,TRBV4-1,CASSLTDRGRYGYTF,TGCGCCAGCAGCCTCACCGACAGGGGACGCTATGGCTACACCTTC
many,14,.,TRBJ2-1,TRBV6-5,CASRPGLSYNEQFF,TGTGCCAGCAGACCGGGGCTCTCCTACAATGAGCAGTTCTTC
many,16,TRBD1,TRBJ2-2,TRBV7-6,CASSLPDRGIAGELFF,TGTGCCAGCAGCCTCCCGGACAGGGGGATCGCCGGGGAGCTGTTTTTT
many,15,.,TRBJ2-3,TRBV4-3,CASSHRRDHGDTQYF,TGCGCCAGCAGCCATCGCCGGGACCACGGAGATACGCAGTATTTT
.,15,.,TRBJ1-6,TRBV5-4,CASSQGAAGVSPLHF,TGTGCCAGCAGCCAAGGTGCCGCGGGGGTTTCACCCCTCCACTTT
few,15,.,TRBJ1-1,TRBV9,CASSAKLLSSSEAFF,TGTGCCAGCAGCGCAAAACTGCTCTCTTCTTCTGAAGCTTTCTTT
.,15,.,TRBJ1-1,TRBV4-2,CASSQVANMNTEAFF,TGTGCCAGCAGCCAAGTGGCGAACATGAACACTGAAGCTTTCTTT
.,18,.,TRBJ2-1,TRBV28,CASSLSRGAGYSYNEQFF,TGTGCCAGCAGTTTATCCCGGGGGGCAGGGTACTCCTACAATGAGCAGTTCTTC
many,14,TRBD1,TRBJ1-1,TRBV6-6,CASRPNRGHAEAFF,TGTGCCAGCAGACCGAACAGGGGGCATGCTGAAGCTTTCTTT
.,13,TRBD1,TRBJ1-4,TRBV19,CARRGQGYEKLFF,TGTGCCAGGCGTGGACAGGGGTATGAAAAACTGTTTTTT
many,16,TRBD1,TRBJ2-2,TRBV30,CAWSPLDRGLGGELFF,TGTGCCTGGAGTCCCCTTGACAGGGGGCTTGGCGGGGAGCTGTTTTTT
few,14,.,TRBJ2-7,TRBV30,CAWTSRDGTYEQYF,TGTGCCTGGACCTCCCGGGACGGGACCTACGAGCAGTACTTC
.,12,.,TRBJ1-5,TRBV20-1,CSAADRNQPQHF,TGCAGTGCTGCGGACAGAAATCAGCCCCAGCATTTT
.,15,.,TRBJ1-4,TRBV3-1,CASSPGAWDNEKLFF,TGTGCCAGCAGCCCAGGGGCTTGGGATAATGAAAAACTGTTTTTT
.,19,.,TRBJ2-6,TRBV5-4,CASSNTGHGASSGANVLTF,TGTGCCAGCAGCAACACAGGACATGGGGCAAGTTCTGGGGCCAACGTCCTGACTTTC
few,16,TRBD1,TRBJ2-1,TRBV11-2,CASSVGQGRFFYEQFF,TGTGCCAGCAGCGTAGGACAGGGTCGGTTTTTCTATGAGCAGTTCTTC
few,15,TRBD1,TRBJ2-7,TRBV3-1,CASSQGDRLSYEQYF,TGTGCCAGCAGCCAAGGGGACAGACTTTCCTACGAGCAGTACTTC
many,14,.,TRBJ1-1,TRBV5-1,CASSFGAPLTEAFF,TGCGCCAGCAGCTTTGGGGCCCCGCTCACTGAAGCTTTCTTT
.,15,.,TRBJ2-7,TRBV7-3,CASSTMGGPGYEQYF,TGTGCCAGCAGCACCATGGGGGGACCCGGCTACGAGCAGTACTTC
many,13,.,TRBJ2-7,TRBV27,CASIARGSYEQYF,TGTGCCAGCATCGCGCGGGGCTCCTACGAGCAGTACTTC